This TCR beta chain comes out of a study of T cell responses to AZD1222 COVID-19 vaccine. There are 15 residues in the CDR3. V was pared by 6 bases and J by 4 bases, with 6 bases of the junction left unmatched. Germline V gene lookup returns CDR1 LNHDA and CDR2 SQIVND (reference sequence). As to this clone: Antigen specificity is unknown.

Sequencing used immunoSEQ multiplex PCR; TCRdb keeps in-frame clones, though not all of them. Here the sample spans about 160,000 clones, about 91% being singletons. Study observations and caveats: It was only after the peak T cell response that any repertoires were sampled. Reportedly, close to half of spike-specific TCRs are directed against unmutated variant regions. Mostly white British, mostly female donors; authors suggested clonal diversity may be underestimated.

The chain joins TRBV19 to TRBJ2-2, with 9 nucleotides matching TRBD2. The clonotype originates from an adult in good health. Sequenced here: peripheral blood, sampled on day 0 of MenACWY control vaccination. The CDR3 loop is CASRPGLASTGELFF. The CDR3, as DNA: TGTGCCAGTAGGCCGGGACTAGCAAGCACCGGGGAGCTGTTTTTT.